These 3 T cell receptor beta chains came from one sample sequenced in a study of blood T cell repertoires in COVID-19. This table comes from immunoSEQ multiplex PCR, and its TCRdb copy is limited to in-frame clones, with some not included. This table holds about 160,000 clones, 82% found once. Material for sequencing was peripheral blood. The receptors here all came from a woman in her 40s with COVID-19, enrolled during active disease.

The genes are TRBV20-1 and TRBJ2-1; D gene unclear. The V gene's germline CDR1 is DFQATT and CDR2 SNEGSKA (reference sequence). CDR3 length: 11 residues. Deletions cut 1 base from V and 9 bases from J, with 7 bases between. As DNA, the CDR3 is TGCAGTGCTAGAGGTCCAGGTGAGCAGTTCTTC. This codes for CSARGPGEQFF.

V gene TRBV11-3 combines with J gene TRBJ2-3; 8 bases fit TRBD2. Germline loops: CDR1 SGHNT, CDR2 YENEEA. This CDR3 region has 15 residues. V shed 5 bases and J 6 bases; nucleotides not matched to a gene: 10. DNA for the CDR3: TGTGCCAGCAGCCGAGCGGGGGCACATACTGATACGCAGTATTTT. This encodes CASSRAGAHTDTQYF.

The V call is TRBV7-8, the J call TRBJ1-2; tentative D call: TRBD1 (6 bases). Germline CDR1 and CDR2: SGHVS and FQNEAQ. V shed 5 bases and J shed 4 bases, with 14 bases lying between them. The CDR3 loop spans 14 amino acids. The CDR3 loop is CASSPSDRFYGYTF. CDR3 coding DNA: TGTGCCAGCAGCCCCTCGGACAGATTCTATGGCTACACCTTC.